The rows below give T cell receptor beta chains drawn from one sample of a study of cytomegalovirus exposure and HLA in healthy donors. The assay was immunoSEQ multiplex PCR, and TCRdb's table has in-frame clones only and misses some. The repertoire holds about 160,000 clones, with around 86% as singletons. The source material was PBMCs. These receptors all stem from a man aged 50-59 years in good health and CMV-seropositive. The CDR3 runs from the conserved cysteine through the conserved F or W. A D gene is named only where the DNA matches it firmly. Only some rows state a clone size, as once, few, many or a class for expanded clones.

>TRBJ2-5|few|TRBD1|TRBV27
CASSLTGAETQYF
TGTGCCAGCAGTTTAACAGGGGCAGAGACCCAGTACTTC
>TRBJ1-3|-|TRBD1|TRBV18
CASSPQEGARTGNTIYF
TGTGCCAGCTCACCCCAGGAGGGGGCAAGAACTGGAAACACCATATATTTT
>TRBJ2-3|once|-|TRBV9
CASSAEVKDTQYF
TGTGCCAGCAGCGCCGAGGTGAAAGATACGCAGTATTTT
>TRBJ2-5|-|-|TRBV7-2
CASSSALAGETQYF
TGTGCCAGCAGCTCCGCACTAGCAGGCGAGACCCAGTACTTC
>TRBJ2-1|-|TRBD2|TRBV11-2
CASSLSWGGNEQFF
TGTGCCAGCAGCTTAAGTTGGGGGGGCAATGAGCAGTTCTTC
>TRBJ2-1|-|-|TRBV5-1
CASSLELIEQFF
TGCGCCAGCAGCTTGGAACTTATAGAGCAGTTCTTC
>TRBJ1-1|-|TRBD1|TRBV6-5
CASSPGQGHTEAFF
TGTGCCAGCAGTCCCGGACAGGGGCACACTGAAGCTTTCTTT
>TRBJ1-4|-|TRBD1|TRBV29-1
CSVAPGTGSGNEKLFF
TGCAGCGTCGCCCCTGGGACAGGGAGTGGAAATGAAAAACTGTTTTTT
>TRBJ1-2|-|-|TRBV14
CASSQEFGDYGYTF
TGTGCCAGCAGCCAAGAATTCGGGGACTATGGCTACACCTTC
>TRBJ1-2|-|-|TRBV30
CAWSERGYTF
TGTGCCTGGTCCGAGCGGGGCTACACCTTC
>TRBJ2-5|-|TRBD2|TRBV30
CAFRDYEKQYF
TGTGCCTTCCGGGACTACGAGAAGCAGTACTTC
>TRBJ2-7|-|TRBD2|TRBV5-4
CASSLATTSGRVYEQYF
TGTGCCAGCAGCTTAGCGACTACTAGCGGGAGGGTCTACGAGCAGTACTTC
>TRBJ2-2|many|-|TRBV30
CAWSLSTGELFF
TGTGCCTGGAGTCTGAGTACCGGGGAGCTGTTTTTT
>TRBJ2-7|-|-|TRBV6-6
CASSYHRRGKLYEQYF
TGTGCCAGCAGTTACCACAGAAGGGGCAAACTCTACGAGCAGTACTTC
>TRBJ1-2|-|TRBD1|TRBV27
CASSLYPGQGHYGYTF
TGTGCCAGCAGTTTATATCCGGGACAGGGCCACTATGGCTACACCTTC
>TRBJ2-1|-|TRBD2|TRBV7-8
CASSSGTSYNEQFF
TGTGCCAGCAGCTCCGGGACTAGCTACAATGAGCAGTTCTTC
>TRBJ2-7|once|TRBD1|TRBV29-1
CSVEGQGSQYF
TGCAGCGTTGAGGGACAGGGTTCCCAGTACTTC
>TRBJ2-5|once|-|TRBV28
CASSSIAVSRAQHF
TGTGCCAGCAGTTCAATAGCGGTCTCTCGGGCCCAGCACTTC
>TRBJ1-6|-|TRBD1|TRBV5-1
CASSSTGFSYNSPLHF
TGCGCCAGCAGCTCGACAGGGTTCTCCTATAATTCACCCCTCCACTTT
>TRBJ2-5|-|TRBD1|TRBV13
CASSSPGQQETQYF
TGTGCCAGCAGCTCCCCGGGACAGCAAGAGACCCAGTACTTC
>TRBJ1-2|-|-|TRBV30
CAWSWMGGSANYGYTF
TGTGCCTGGAGCTGGATGGGGGGGTCCGCTAACTATGGCTACACCTTC
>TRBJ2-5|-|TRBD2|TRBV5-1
CASSLASGTTTLEQYF
TGCGCCAGCAGCTTGGCCTCTGGGACTACTACCCTGGAGCAGTACTTC
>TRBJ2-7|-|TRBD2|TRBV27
CASSSGTSGGYEQYF
TGTGCCAGCAGTTCCGGGACTAGCGGGGGATACGAGCAGTACTTC
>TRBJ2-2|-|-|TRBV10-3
CAISTTSGELFF
TGTGCCATCAGCACGACTAGCGGGGAGCTGTTTTTT
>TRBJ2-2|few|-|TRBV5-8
CASSFRRVDTGELFF
TGTGCCAGCAGCTTCCGCAGGGTTGACACCGGGGAGCTGTTTTTT
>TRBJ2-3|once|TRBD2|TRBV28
CASSSLAGGSASTDTQYF
TGTGCCAGCAGTTCCCTGGCCGGGGGGTCGGCTAGCACAGATACGCAGTATTTT
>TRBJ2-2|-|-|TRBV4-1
CASSPRDTPNTGELFF
TGCGCCAGCAGCCCCCGGGACACCCCGAACACCGGGGAGCTGTTTTTT
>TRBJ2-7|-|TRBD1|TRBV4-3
CASSPGTGAYEQYF
TGCGCCAGCAGCCCCGGGACAGGGGCCTACGAGCAGTACTTC
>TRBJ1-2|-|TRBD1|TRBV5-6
CASRPEQGVGGYTF
TGTGCCAGCAGGCCGGAACAGGGGGTCGGGGGCTACACCTTC
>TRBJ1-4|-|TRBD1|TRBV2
CASSDGGQKNEKLFF
TGTGCCAGCAGCGACGGGGGACAGAAGAATGAAAAACTGTTTTTT
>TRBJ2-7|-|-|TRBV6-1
CASRDSGSSYEQYF
TGTGCCAGCCGGGATAGCGGCAGCTCCTACGAGCAGTACTTC